The rows below give T cell receptor beta chains drawn from one sample of a study of control samples from healthy donors and cancer patients. Profiling relied on immunoSEQ multiplex PCR, and the TCRdb table lists in-frame clones only, not all of them. The data hold 150,000 to 200,000 clones, with just over 90% observed a single time. The sequenced sample was blood. The receptor set was obtained from a man in his thirties or forties in good health. The CDR3 runs from the conserved cysteine through the conserved F or W. The D gene is left open where the match is weak. Size values are once, few and many counts, or a class for expanded clones, and some rows have none.

TRBJ1-5 - once TRBV2 TGTGCCAGCAGGGACGGATCAAATCAGCCCCAGCATTTT CASRDGSNQPQHF
TRBJ1-1 - - TRBV19 TGTGCCAGTAGTATAGTCGGAGGGGGGAACACTGAAGCTTTCTTT CASSIVGGGNTEAFF
TRBJ2-7 - - TRBV18 TGTGCCAGCTCACCACCCCGTCAGGGCGCGTTACTCGAGCAGTACTTC CASSPPRQGALLEQYF
TRBJ2-7 - - TRBV6-2/TRBV6-3 TGTGCCAGCAGCCTAACTCTGGACAGTACCTACGAGCAGTACTTC CASSLTLDSTYEQYF
TRBJ2-2 TRBD1 - TRBV7-9 TGTGCCACCCGGGACAGGGGTTTCACCGGGGAGCTGTTTTTT CATRDRGFTGELFF
TRBJ1-5 - - TRBV11-2 TGTGCCAGCAGCTTAGAGGGGGGGCATCAGCCCCAGCATTTT CASSLEGGHQPQHF
TRBJ2-1 TRBD2 - TRBV6-5 TGTGCCAGCATCTGGAGGACTAGCGATAAAAATGAGCAGTTCTTC CASIWRTSDKNEQFF
TRBJ2-3 - - TRBV5-1 TGCGCCAGCAGCTTATCCAGGGGACGCACAGATACGCAGTATTTT CASSLSRGRTDTQYF
TRBJ1-1 - - TRBV7-6 TGTGCCAGCAGCTTACGTGGGGGCAGTGGAACTGAAGCTTTCTTT CASSLRGGSGTEAFF
TRBJ2-3 TRBD1 - TRBV5-1 TGCGCCAGCAGCCTGAGGACAGGGGGAAGGATTAGCACAGATACGCAGTATTTT CASSLRTGGRISTDTQYF
TRBJ2-3 TRBD1 - TRBV9 TGTGCCAGCAGCGAGGGGGACAGGGGGCCGACAGATACGCAGTATTTT CASSEGDRGPTDTQYF
TRBJ1-1 TRBD1 - TRBV5-6 TGTGCCAGCAGCGCTACCGGACAGGGGAATTGGGTCACTGAAGCTTTCTTT CASSATGQGNWVTEAFF
TRBJ2-3 - - TRBV7-8 TGTGCCAGCACCCCAGTATCGGGGGTCCCCCCAGATACGCAGTATTTT CASTPVSGVPPDTQYF
TRBJ1-2 TRBD1 - TRBV27 TGTGCCAGCAGTTTATCGGGGACAGGTGATGGCTACACCTTC CASSLSGTGDGYTF
TRBJ2-1 - - TRBV28 TGTGCCAGCACCGGGTCCTACAATGAGCAGTTCTTC CASTGSYNEQFF
TRBJ2-3 - - TRBV5-6 TGTGCCAGCAGCTTGGTCACCGGGGTTGAGGATACGCAGTATTTT CASSLVTGVEDTQYF
TRBJ1-1 - - TRBV24-1 TGTGCCACCAGTGAGTCCCGCCGGGGAAACACTGAAGCTTTCTTT CATSESRRGNTEAFF
TRBJ1-3 - - TRBV20-1 TGCAGTGCTAGTCCCAGAGGAGCATCAGGAAACACCATATATTTT CSASPRGASGNTIYF